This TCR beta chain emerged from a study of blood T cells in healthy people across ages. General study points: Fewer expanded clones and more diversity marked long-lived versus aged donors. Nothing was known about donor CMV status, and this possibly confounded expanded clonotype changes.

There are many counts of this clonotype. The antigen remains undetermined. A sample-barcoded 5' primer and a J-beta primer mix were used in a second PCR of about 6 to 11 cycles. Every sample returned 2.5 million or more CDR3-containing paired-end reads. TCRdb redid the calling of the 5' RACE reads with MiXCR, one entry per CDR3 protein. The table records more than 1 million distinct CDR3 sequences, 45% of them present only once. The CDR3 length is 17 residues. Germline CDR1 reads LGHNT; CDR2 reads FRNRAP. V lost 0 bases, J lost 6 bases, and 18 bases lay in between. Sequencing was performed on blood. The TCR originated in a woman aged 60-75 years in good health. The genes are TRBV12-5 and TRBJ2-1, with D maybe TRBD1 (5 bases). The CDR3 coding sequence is TGTGCTAGTGGTTTGGTACGGGCGGTCCACAGGAGCAATGAGCAGTTCTTC. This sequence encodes CASGLVRAVHRSNEQFF.